This T cell receptor beta chain was documented in a study of T cell changes during pregnancy in multiple sclerosis. This CDR3 comprises 16 residues. V was pared by 0 bases and J by 2 bases, with 10 bases between. Germline V lookup: CDR1 ENHRY, CDR2 SYGVKD. Produced via immunoSEQ multiplex PCR; TCRdb's table is partial and in-frame only. This table holds about 40,000 clones, about 91% found once. This clone was recorded only once. The genes are TRBV10-3 and TRBJ2-2; perhaps TRBD2 as D (6 bases). Material: CD4+ T cells from peripheral blood mononuclear cells, obtained in the third trimester of pregnancy. The sequence was obtained from a female donor with multiple sclerosis, enrolled in a pregnancy study. For the CDR3, the DNA is TGTGCCATCAGTGAGTCGACGGGAGTTAACACCGGGGAGCTGTTTTTT. Translated: CAISESTGVNTGELFF.